This TCR beta chain appears in the sequencing data of a study of T cell responses to AZD1222 COVID-19 vaccine. There are 13 residues in the CDR3. Trimming stripped 2 bases from V and 5 bases from J, with 9 bases between. The assay was immunoSEQ multiplex PCR, and TCRdb's table has in-frame clones only and misses some. The data hold about 120,000 clones, with about 88% observed a single time. This chain connects TRBV12-3 or TRBV12-4 to TRBJ1-2; D unresolved. The sequencing used peripheral blood, collected on day 0 of MenACWY control vaccination. The sequence was obtained from an adult in good health. The chain's CDR3 is CASSLIHEYGYTF. CDR3 DNA sequence: TGTGCCAGCAGTTTAATCCACGAGTATGGCTACACCTTC.